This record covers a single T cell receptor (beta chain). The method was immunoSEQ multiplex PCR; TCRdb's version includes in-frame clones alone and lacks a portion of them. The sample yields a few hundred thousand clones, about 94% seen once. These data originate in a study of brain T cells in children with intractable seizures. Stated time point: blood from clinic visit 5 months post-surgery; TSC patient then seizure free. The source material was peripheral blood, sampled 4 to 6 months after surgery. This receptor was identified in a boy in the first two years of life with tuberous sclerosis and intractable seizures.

CDR3 sequence: CASSLDTGGLYEQYF. The CDR3 DNA is TGTGCCAGCAGCTTAGATACGGGGGGGCTCTACGAGCAGTACTTC. The rearrangement uses TRBV11-2 and TRBJ2-7; the match to TRBD2 covers 8 bases. With 0 bases clipped from V and 3 bases from J, the junction kept 4 bases outside the gene matches. The V gene's germline CDR1 is SGHAT and CDR2 FQNNGV. The CDR3 spans 15 residues.